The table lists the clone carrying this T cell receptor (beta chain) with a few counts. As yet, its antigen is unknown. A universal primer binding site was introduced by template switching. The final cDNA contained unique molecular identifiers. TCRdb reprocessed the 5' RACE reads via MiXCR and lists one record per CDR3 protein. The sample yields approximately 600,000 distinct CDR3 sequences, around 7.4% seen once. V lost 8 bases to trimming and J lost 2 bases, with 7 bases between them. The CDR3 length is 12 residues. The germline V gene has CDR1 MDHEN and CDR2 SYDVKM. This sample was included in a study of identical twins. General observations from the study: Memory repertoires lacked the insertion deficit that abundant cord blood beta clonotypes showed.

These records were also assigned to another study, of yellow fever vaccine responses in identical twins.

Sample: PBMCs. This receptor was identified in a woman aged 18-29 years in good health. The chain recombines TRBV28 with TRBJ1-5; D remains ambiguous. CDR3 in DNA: TGTGCCAGCCAGTGGGGCAATCAGCCCCAGCATTTT. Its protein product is CASQWGNQPQHF.